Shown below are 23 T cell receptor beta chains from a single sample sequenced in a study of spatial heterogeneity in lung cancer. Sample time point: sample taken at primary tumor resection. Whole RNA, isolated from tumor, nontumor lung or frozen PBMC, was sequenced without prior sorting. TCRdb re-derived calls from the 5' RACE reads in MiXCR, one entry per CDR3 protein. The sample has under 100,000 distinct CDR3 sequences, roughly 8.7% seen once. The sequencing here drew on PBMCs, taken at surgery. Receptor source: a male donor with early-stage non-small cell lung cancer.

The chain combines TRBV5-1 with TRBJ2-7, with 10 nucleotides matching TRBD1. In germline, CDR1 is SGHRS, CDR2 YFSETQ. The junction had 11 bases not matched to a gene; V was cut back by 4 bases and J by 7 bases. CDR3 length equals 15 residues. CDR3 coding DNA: TGCGCCAGCAGCCCACCCGGGACAGGGGCTGGGGAGCAGTACTTC. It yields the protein CASSPPGTGAGEQYF.

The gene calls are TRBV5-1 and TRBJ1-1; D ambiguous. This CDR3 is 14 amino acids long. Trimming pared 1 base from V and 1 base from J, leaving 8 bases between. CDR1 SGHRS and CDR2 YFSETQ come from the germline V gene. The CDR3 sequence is CASSLRHSNTEAFF. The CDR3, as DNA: TGCGCCAGCAGCTTGAGACACTCGAACACTGAAGCTTTCTTT.

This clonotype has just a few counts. CDR3 sequence reads: CASTPSRHRGELFF. The CDR3 nucleotides read TGTGCCAGCACTCCGAGCCGACACAGGGGAGAGCTGTTTTTT. This chain uses TRBV6-1 with TRBJ2-2; the match to TRBD1 covers 7 bases. The J segment lost 11 bases and the V segment lost 7 bases, leaving 13 bases of the junction unmatched. CDR1 is MNHNS, CDR2 SASEGT, per germline. The CDR3 loop spans 14 amino acids.

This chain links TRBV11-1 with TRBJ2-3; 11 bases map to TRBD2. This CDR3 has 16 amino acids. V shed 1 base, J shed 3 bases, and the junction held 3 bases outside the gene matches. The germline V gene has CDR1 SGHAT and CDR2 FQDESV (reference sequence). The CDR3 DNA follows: TGTGCCAGCAGCTTAGGGACTAGCGGGCATACAGATACGCAGTATTTT. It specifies CASSLGTSGHTDTQYF.

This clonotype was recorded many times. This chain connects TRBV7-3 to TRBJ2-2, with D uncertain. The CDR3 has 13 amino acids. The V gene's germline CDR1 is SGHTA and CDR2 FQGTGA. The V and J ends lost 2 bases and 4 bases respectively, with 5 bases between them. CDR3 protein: CASSLWGTGELFF. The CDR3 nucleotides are TGTGCCAGCAGCTTATGGGGCACCGGGGAGCTGTTTTTT.

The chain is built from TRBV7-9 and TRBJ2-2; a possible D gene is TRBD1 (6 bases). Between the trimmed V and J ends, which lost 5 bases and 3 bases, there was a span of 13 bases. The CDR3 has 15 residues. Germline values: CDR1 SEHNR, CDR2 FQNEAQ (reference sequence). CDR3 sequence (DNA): TGTGCCAGCAGCCCCCGGACAGAACACACCGGGGAGCTGTTTTTT. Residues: CASSPRTEHTGELFF.

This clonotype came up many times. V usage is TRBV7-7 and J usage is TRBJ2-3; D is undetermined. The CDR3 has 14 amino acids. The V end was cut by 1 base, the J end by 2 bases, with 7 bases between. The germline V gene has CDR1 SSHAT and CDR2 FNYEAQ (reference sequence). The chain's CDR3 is CASSLGALTDTQYF. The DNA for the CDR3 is TGTGCCAGCAGCTTAGGGGCCCTCACAGATACGCAGTATTTT.

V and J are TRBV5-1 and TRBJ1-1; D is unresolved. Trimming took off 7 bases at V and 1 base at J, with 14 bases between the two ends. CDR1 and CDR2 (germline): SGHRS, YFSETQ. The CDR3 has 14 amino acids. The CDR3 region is CASRVGQANTEAFF. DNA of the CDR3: TGCGCCAGCCGAGTCGGGCAGGCGAACACTGAAGCTTTCTTT.

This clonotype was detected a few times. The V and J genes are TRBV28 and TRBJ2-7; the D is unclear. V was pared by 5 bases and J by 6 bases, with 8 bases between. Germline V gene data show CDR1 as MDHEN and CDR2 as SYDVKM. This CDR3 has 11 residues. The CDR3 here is CASSVEREQYF. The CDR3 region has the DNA TGTGCCAGCAGTGTAGAGCGCGAGCAGTACTTC.

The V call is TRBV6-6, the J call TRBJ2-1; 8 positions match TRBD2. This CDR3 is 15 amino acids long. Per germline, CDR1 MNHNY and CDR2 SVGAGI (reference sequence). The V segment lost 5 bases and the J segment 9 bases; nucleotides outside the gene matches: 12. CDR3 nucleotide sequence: TGTGCCAGCAGTAAACCCGGGACTAGTTCGGTTGAGCAGTTCTTC. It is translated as CASSKPGTSSVEQFF.

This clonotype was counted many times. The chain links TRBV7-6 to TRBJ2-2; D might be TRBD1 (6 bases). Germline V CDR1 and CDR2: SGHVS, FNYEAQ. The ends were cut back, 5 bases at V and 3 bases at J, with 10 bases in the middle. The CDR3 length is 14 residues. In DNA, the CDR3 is TGTGCCAGCAGCCTAGGGGGTGACACCGGGGAGCTGTTTTTT. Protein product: CASSLGGDTGELFF.

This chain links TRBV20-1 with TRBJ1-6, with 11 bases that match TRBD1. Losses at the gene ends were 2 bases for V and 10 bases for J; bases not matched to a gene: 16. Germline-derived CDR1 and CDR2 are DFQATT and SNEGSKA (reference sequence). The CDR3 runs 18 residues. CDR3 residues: CSARSLAPGTGGDSPLHF. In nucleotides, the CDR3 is TGCAGTGCTAGATCCCTCGCCCCCGGGACAGGGGGGGACTCACCCCTCCACTTT.

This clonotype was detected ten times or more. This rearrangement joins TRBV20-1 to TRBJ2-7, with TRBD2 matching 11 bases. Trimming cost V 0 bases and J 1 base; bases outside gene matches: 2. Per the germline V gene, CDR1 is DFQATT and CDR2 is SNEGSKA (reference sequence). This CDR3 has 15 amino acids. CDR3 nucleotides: TGCAGTGCTAGAGACCGACTAGCGGGATCCTACGAGCAGTACTTC. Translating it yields CSARDRLAGSYEQYF.

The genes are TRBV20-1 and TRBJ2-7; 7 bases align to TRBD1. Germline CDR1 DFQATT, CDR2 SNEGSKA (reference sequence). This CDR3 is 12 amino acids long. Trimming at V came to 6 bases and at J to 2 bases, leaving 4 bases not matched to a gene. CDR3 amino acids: CSARGTAYEQYF. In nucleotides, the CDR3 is TGCAGTGCCCGTGGGACAGCCTACGAGCAGTACTTC.

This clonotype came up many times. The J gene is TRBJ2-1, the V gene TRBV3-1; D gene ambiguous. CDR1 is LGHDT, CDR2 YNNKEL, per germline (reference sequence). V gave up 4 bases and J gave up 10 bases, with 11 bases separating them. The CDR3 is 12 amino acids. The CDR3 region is CASSLPEREQFF. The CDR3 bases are TGTGCCAGCAGCCTCCCGGAGCGAGAGCAGTTCTTC.

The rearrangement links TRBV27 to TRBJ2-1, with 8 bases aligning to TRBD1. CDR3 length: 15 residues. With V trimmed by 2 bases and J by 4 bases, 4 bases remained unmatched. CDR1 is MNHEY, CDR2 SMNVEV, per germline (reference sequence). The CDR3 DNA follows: TGTGCCAGCAGTTTAGGGGACAGGAGTTACAATGAGCAGTTCTTC. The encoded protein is CASSLGDRSYNEQFF.

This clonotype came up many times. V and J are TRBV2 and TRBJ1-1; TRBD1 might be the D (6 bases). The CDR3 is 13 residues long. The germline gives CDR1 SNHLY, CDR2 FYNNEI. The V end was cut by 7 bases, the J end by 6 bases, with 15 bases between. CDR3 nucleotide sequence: TGTGCCAGCACTGGACAGTCGGGGGCTGAAGCTTTCTTT. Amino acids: CASTGQSGAEAFF.

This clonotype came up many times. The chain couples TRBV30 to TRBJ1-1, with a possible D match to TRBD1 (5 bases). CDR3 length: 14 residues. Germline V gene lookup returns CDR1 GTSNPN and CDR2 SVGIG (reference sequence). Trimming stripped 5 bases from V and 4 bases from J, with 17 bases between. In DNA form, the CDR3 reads TGTGCCTGGTTTCCGGGACGGCGGGCCACTGAAGCTTTCTTT. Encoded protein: CAWFPGRRATEAFF.

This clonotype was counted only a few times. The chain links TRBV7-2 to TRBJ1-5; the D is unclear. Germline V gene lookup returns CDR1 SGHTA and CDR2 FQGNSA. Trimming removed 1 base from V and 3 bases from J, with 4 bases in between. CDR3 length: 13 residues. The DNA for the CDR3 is TGTGCCAGCAGCTTAGGTTTCAATCAGCCCCAGCATTTT. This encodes CASSLGFNQPQHF. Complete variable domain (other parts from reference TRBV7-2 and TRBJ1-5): GAGVSQSPSNKVTEKGKDVELRCDPISGHTALYWYRQSLGQGLEFLIYFQGNSAPDKSGLPSDRFSAERTGGSVSTLTIQRTQQEDSAVYLCASSLGFNQPQHFGDGTRLSIL.

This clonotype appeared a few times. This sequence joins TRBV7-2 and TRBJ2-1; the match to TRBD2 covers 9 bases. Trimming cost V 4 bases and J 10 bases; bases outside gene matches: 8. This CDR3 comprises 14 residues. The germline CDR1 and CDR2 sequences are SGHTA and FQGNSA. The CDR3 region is CASSSPIAGAEQFF. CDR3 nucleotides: TGTGCCAGCAGCTCCCCAATAGCGGGGGCCGAGCAGTTCTTC.

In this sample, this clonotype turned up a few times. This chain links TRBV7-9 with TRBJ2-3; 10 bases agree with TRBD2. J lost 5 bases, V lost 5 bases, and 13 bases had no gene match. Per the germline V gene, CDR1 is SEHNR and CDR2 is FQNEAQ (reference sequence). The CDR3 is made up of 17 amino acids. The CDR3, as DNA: TGTGCCAGCAGCCCACGACTAGCGGGCGCCCTCGGAGATACGCAGTATTTT. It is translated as CASSPRLAGALGDTQYF. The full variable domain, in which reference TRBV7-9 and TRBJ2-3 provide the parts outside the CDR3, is DTGVSQNPRHKITKRGQNVTFRCDPISEHNRLYWYRQTLGQGPEFLTYFQNEAQLEKSRLLSDRFSAERPKGSFSTLEIQRTEQGDSAMYLCASSPRLAGALGDTQYFGPGTRLTVL.

CDR3 sequence: CSAPTGGGETQYF. The CDR3 coding sequence is TGCAGTGCTCCCACGGGTGGGGGAGAGACCCAGTACTTC. This sequence joins TRBV20-1 and TRBJ2-5; either TRBD1 or TRBD2 may supply D (5 bases each). The ends were cut back, 5 bases at V and 4 bases at J, with 14 bases in the middle. The CDR3 has 13 amino acids. Germline CDR1 DFQATT, CDR2 SNEGSKA (reference sequence).

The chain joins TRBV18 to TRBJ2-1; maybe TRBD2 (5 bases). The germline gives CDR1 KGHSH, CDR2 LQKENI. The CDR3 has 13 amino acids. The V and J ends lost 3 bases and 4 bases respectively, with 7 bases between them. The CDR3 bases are TGTGCCAGCTCACCCGACTATTACAATGAGCAGTTCTTC. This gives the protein CASSPDYYNEQFF.